This is a list of T cell receptor beta chains from one sample in a study of vaccination and CD4 T cells after COVID-19. Their specific antigens are unknown. A single record per CDR3 protein comes from TCRdb applying MiXCR to the PCR reads. The sample consists of around 9,600 distinct CDR3 sequences, under 60% of them appearing once. The sequencing sample was made of CD4+ T cells from blood, cultured in vitro. These receptors were collected from a human donor who had recovered from COVID-19. CDR3s include the opening cysteine and the closing phenylalanine or tryptophan. The D gene is left open where the match is weak. Only some rows state a clone size, as once, few, many or a class for expanded clones.

cdr3_length: 15
clone_size: .
v_call: TRBV7-2
d_call: .
j_call: TRBJ1-1
cdr3_aa: CASSLAGGMNTEAFF
cdr3_nt: TGTGCCAGCAGCTTAGCGGGGGGGATGAACACTGAAGCTTTCTTT

cdr3_length: 12
clone_size: .
v_call: TRBV2
d_call: .
j_call: TRBJ2-5
cdr3_aa: CATSQAGETQYF
cdr3_nt: TGTGCCACTAGCCAAGCCGGGGAGACCCAGTACTTC

cdr3_length: 13
clone_size: few
v_call: TRBV15
d_call: .
j_call: TRBJ1-2
cdr3_aa: CATSDDSFYGYTF
cdr3_nt: TGTGCCACCAGCGATGACAGTTTCTATGGCTACACCTTC

cdr3_length: 16
clone_size: .
v_call: TRBV24-1
d_call: .
j_call: TRBJ2-1
cdr3_aa: CATSDPGLKSGNEQFF
cdr3_nt: TGTGCCACCAGTGACCCGGGACTCAAAAGTGGCAATGAGCAGTTCTTC

cdr3_length: 12
clone_size: few
v_call: TRBV9
d_call: TRBD1
j_call: TRBJ2-5
cdr3_aa: CASYTGEETQYF
cdr3_nt: TGTGCCAGCTATACAGGGGAAGAGACCCAGTACTTC

cdr3_length: 12
clone_size: .
v_call: TRBV5-4
d_call: TRBD1
j_call: TRBJ1-1
cdr3_aa: CASSVPGQVSFF
cdr3_nt: TGTGCCAGCAGCGTACCGGGACAGGTCTCTTTCTTT

cdr3_length: 15
clone_size: .
v_call: TRBV24-1
d_call: .
j_call: TRBJ1-1
cdr3_aa: CATSDRPAMNTEAFF
cdr3_nt: TGTGCCACCAGTGATCGCCCGGCCATGAACACTGAAGCTTTCTTT

cdr3_length: 10
clone_size: .
v_call: TRBV6-1
d_call: .
j_call: TRBJ1-1
cdr3_aa: CASLGVEAFF
cdr3_nt: TGTGCCAGCCTGGGTGTTGAAGCTTTCTTT

cdr3_length: 15
clone_size: .
v_call: TRBV25-1
d_call: TRBD1
j_call: TRBJ1-2
cdr3_aa: CASRGPGQGNYGYTF
cdr3_nt: TGTGCCAGCAGGGGACCGGGACAGGGAAACTATGGCTACACCTTC

cdr3_length: 17
clone_size: .
v_call: TRBV10-2
d_call: TRBD2
j_call: TRBJ2-7
cdr3_aa: CASSITGTSGMSYEQYF
cdr3_nt: TGCGCCAGCAGTATTACCGGGACTAGCGGGATGTCCTACGAGCAGTACTTC

cdr3_length: 14
clone_size: .
v_call: TRBV10-3
d_call: TRBD2
j_call: TRBJ2-3
cdr3_aa: CAIAAMGGADTQYF
cdr3_nt: TGTGCCATCGCTGCAATGGGGGGGGCAGATACGCAGTATTTT

cdr3_length: 14
clone_size: .
v_call: TRBV19
d_call: .
j_call: TRBJ1-2
cdr3_aa: CASRPAGTDYGYTF
cdr3_nt: TGTGCCAGTAGGCCGGCAGGGACGGACTATGGCTACACCTTC

cdr3_length: 13
clone_size: .
v_call: TRBV20-1
d_call: TRBD1
j_call: TRBJ1-3
cdr3_aa: CSAGTGAGNTIYF
cdr3_nt: TGCAGTGCTGGGACAGGAGCTGGAAACACCATATATTTT

cdr3_length: 14
clone_size: .
v_call: TRBV7-2
d_call: .
j_call: TRBJ1-3
cdr3_aa: CASSLGDYGNTIYF
cdr3_nt: TGTGCCAGCAGCTTAGGGGACTACGGAAACACCATATATTTT

cdr3_length: 13
clone_size: .
v_call: TRBV20-1
d_call: TRBD1
j_call: TRBJ2-1
cdr3_aa: CSARRGRSNEQFF
cdr3_nt: TGCAGTGCTAGAAGGGGGCGAAGCAATGAGCAGTTCTTC

cdr3_length: 12
clone_size: medium-sized
v_call: TRBV2
d_call: TRBD1
j_call: TRBJ1-1
cdr3_aa: CASRGDSHEAFF
cdr3_nt: TGTGCCAGCAGGGGGGACAGCCACGAAGCTTTCTTT

cdr3_length: 15
clone_size: once
v_call: TRBV6-1
d_call: TRBD2
j_call: TRBJ2-1
cdr3_aa: CASSEAWSSGNEQFF
cdr3_nt: TGTGCCAGCAGTGAAGCTTGGTCTAGCGGCAATGAGCAGTTCTTC

cdr3_length: 16
clone_size: few
v_call: TRBV7-8
d_call: .
j_call: TRBJ1-5
cdr3_aa: CASSLGQTRSNQPQHF
cdr3_nt: TGTGCCAGCAGCTTAGGACAGACAAGAAGCAATCAGCCCCAGCATTTT

cdr3_length: 13
clone_size: few
v_call: TRBV7-8
d_call: .
j_call: TRBJ1-1
cdr3_aa: CASSSTGSTEAFF
cdr3_nt: TGTGCCAGCAGCTCAACAGGGAGCACTGAAGCTTTCTTT

cdr3_length: 18
clone_size: .
v_call: TRBV7-6
d_call: TRBD2
j_call: TRBJ2-5
cdr3_aa: CASSLGTSGGRDQETQYF
cdr3_nt: TGTGCCAGCAGCTTAGGGACTAGCGGGGGTAGGGATCAAGAGACCCAGTACTTC

cdr3_length: 13
clone_size: .
v_call: TRBV20-1
d_call: TRBD1
j_call: TRBJ2-5
cdr3_aa: CSAAGTGRETQYF
cdr3_nt: TGCAGTGCGGCCGGGACAGGGAGGGAGACCCAGTACTTC

cdr3_length: 14
clone_size: .
v_call: TRBV12-3/TRBV12-4
d_call: .
j_call: TRBJ1-5
cdr3_aa: CASSFPGNHQPQHF
cdr3_nt: TGTGCCAGCAGTTTTCCCGGAAACCATCAGCCCCAGCATTTT

cdr3_length: 14
clone_size: .
v_call: TRBV11-3
d_call: .
j_call: TRBJ2-1
cdr3_aa: CASSLGGGNHEQFF
cdr3_nt: TGTGCCAGCAGCTTAGGGGGCGGGAACCATGAGCAGTTCTTC

cdr3_length: 16
clone_size: .
v_call: TRBV28
d_call: TRBD1
j_call: TRBJ2-6
cdr3_aa: CASSRTGGTGANVLTF
cdr3_nt: TGTGCCAGCAGTAGGACAGGGGGGACTGGGGCCAACGTCCTGACTTTC

cdr3_length: 15
clone_size: few
v_call: TRBV7-6
d_call: TRBD2
j_call: TRBJ2-5
cdr3_aa: CASTPGSGAQETQYF
cdr3_nt: TGTGCCAGCACCCCGGGTAGCGGGGCACAAGAGACCCAGTACTTC

cdr3_length: 15
clone_size: .
v_call: TRBV7-6
d_call: TRBD1
j_call: TRBJ1-2
cdr3_aa: CASSSRGDSYNGYTF
cdr3_nt: TGTGCCAGCAGCTCTCGAGGGGACAGCTACAATGGCTACACCTTC

cdr3_length: 11
clone_size: few
v_call: TRBV12-3/TRBV12-4
d_call: .
j_call: TRBJ1-2
cdr3_aa: CASSFKGGYTF
cdr3_nt: TGTGCCAGCAGTTTTAAGGGGGGCTACACCTTC

cdr3_length: 17
clone_size: .
v_call: TRBV20-1
d_call: .
j_call: TRBJ2-3
cdr3_aa: CSAPPAGGTPGADTQYF
cdr3_nt: TGCAGTGCTCCACCGGCTGGCGGGACCCCTGGTGCAGATACGCAGTATTTT

cdr3_length: 14
clone_size: few
v_call: TRBV7-8
d_call: .
j_call: TRBJ1-2
cdr3_aa: CASSLAPANYGYTF
cdr3_nt: TGTGCCAGCAGCTTAGCCCCAGCAAACTATGGCTACACCTTC

cdr3_length: 13
clone_size: few
v_call: TRBV20-1
d_call: .
j_call: TRBJ1-2
cdr3_aa: CSALSSGGWGYTF
cdr3_nt: TGCAGTGCCCTTAGTTCCGGGGGCTGGGGCTACACCTTC

cdr3_length: 15
clone_size: .
v_call: TRBV27
d_call: TRBD1
j_call: TRBJ1-2
cdr3_aa: CASSLTGAVNYGYTF
cdr3_nt: TGTGCCAGCAGTTTAACAGGGGCGGTTAACTATGGCTACACCTTC

cdr3_length: 15
clone_size: .
v_call: TRBV6-2/TRBV6-3
d_call: TRBD1
j_call: TRBJ1-1
cdr3_aa: CASSQGQPVNTEAFF
cdr3_nt: TGTGCCAGCAGCCAGGGACAGCCGGTAAACACTGAAGCTTTCTTT

cdr3_length: 14
clone_size: .
v_call: TRBV7-9
d_call: .
j_call: TRBJ2-7
cdr3_aa: CASSLVGRTYEQYF
cdr3_nt: TGTGCCAGCAGCTTAGTAGGCAGGACCTACGAGCAGTACTTC

cdr3_length: 14
clone_size: .
v_call: TRBV18
d_call: TRBD1
j_call: TRBJ1-6
cdr3_aa: CASSQGTDNSPLHF
cdr3_nt: TGTGCCAGCTCACAGGGGACAGATAATTCACCCCTCCACTTT

cdr3_length: 15
clone_size: .
v_call: TRBV20-1
d_call: TRBD1
j_call: TRBJ1-5
cdr3_aa: CSASDRGRGNQPQHF
cdr3_nt: TGCAGTGCTTCTGACAGGGGGCGAGGCAATCAGCCCCAGCATTTT

cdr3_length: 18
clone_size: .
v_call: TRBV21-1
d_call: .
j_call: TRBJ1-5
cdr3_aa: CASSNAVPTGGADQPQHF
cdr3_nt: TGTGCCAGCAGCAATGCGGTCCCCACAGGGGGCGCGGATCAGCCCCAGCATTTT

cdr3_length: 17
clone_size: large
v_call: TRBV7-2
d_call: .
j_call: TRBJ2-7
cdr3_aa: CASSLVVGHQSSYEQYF
cdr3_nt: TGTGCCAGCAGCTTAGTCGTCGGACACCAGAGCTCCTACGAGCAGTACTTC

cdr3_length: 14
clone_size: .
v_call: TRBV6-1
d_call: .
j_call: TRBJ1-1
cdr3_aa: CASSERQANTEAFF
cdr3_nt: TGTGCCAGCAGTGAGCGGCAGGCAAACACTGAAGCTTTCTTT

cdr3_length: 10
clone_size: .
v_call: TRBV20-1
d_call: .
j_call: TRBJ2-1
cdr3_aa: CSAENNEQFF
cdr3_nt: TGCAGTGCCGAGAACAATGAGCAGTTCTTC

cdr3_length: 15
clone_size: once
v_call: TRBV11-3
d_call: TRBD1
j_call: TRBJ2-3
cdr3_aa: CAGSFGQGALPSQYF
cdr3_nt: TGTGCCGGCAGCTTTGGACAGGGGGCGCTTCCATCGCAGTATTTT

cdr3_length: 12
clone_size: .
v_call: TRBV12-3/TRBV12-4
d_call: .
j_call: TRBJ2-1
cdr3_aa: CASTTSYNEQFF
cdr3_nt: TGTGCCAGCACGACTAGTTACAATGAGCAGTTCTTC

cdr3_length: 15
clone_size: .
v_call: TRBV20-1
d_call: .
j_call: TRBJ2-7
cdr3_aa: CSARYAGTRTVEQYF
cdr3_nt: TGCAGTGCTAGGTATGCGGGAACAAGAACTGTCGAGCAGTACTTC

cdr3_length: 16
clone_size: .
v_call: TRBV5-4
d_call: .
j_call: TRBJ2-3
cdr3_aa: CASRTGTMKNTDTQYF
cdr3_nt: TGTGCCAGCCGCACGGGCACGATGAAAAACACAGATACGCAGTATTTT

cdr3_length: 13
clone_size: few
v_call: TRBV10-1
d_call: .
j_call: TRBJ1-5
cdr3_aa: CASSSGLNQPQHF
cdr3_nt: TGCGCCAGCAGCAGTGGGTTAAATCAGCCCCAGCATTTT

cdr3_length: 17
clone_size: .
v_call: TRBV27
d_call: TRBD1
j_call: TRBJ2-3
cdr3_aa: CASSQRWQGAREDTQYF
cdr3_nt: TGTGCCAGCAGCCAAAGGTGGCAGGGGGCGCGGGAAGATACGCAGTATTTT

cdr3_length: 15
clone_size: .
v_call: TRBV18
d_call: TRBD1
j_call: TRBJ1-5
cdr3_aa: CASSRTGGGNQPQHF
cdr3_nt: TGTGCCAGCTCCCGGACAGGGGGCGGGAATCAGCCCCAGCATTTT

cdr3_length: 15
clone_size: .
v_call: TRBV27
d_call: TRBD2
j_call: TRBJ2-1
cdr3_aa: CASSRLASGYNEQFF
cdr3_nt: TGTGCCAGCAGTAGGCTGGCTAGCGGTTACAATGAGCAGTTCTTC

cdr3_length: 15
clone_size: few
v_call: TRBV6-1
d_call: TRBD1
j_call: TRBJ1-3
cdr3_aa: CASSTRTGIGNTIYF
cdr3_nt: TGTGCCAGCAGTACGCGGACAGGGATAGGAAACACCATATATTTT

cdr3_length: 12
clone_size: few
v_call: TRBV20-1
d_call: .
j_call: TRBJ1-5
cdr3_aa: CSAKDNNQPQHF
cdr3_nt: TGCAGTGCTAAGGACAACAATCAGCCCCAGCATTTT

cdr3_length: 14
clone_size: .
v_call: TRBV5-1
d_call: TRBD1
j_call: TRBJ1-2
cdr3_aa: CASSLERTGSGYTF
cdr3_nt: TGCGCCAGCAGCTTGGAACGGACAGGGAGCGGCTACACCTTC

cdr3_length: 14
clone_size: few
v_call: TRBV20-1
d_call: TRBD2
j_call: TRBJ2-3
cdr3_aa: CSASPSGGANTQYF
cdr3_nt: TGCAGTGCTAGCCCTAGCGGGGGGGCGAATACGCAGTATTTT